Each of the 18 T cell receptor beta chains below was sequenced from the same sample in a study of HIV-infected patients and healthy controls. Roughly three months, about 14 weeks, into antiretroviral therapy, follow-up blood was collected. All unsorted peripheral T cells were captured because whole blood was used without fractionation. Reverse transcription used around 500 ng RNA and constant-region primers for alpha and beta. Alpha and beta chain libraries were made separately by chain-specific third strand synthesis with multiplexing indices. In TCRdb, the 5' RACE reads were re-called with MiXCR into one record per CDR3 protein. Of thousands of distinct CDR3 sequences in the sample, less than 6.5% are singletons; the top ten hold approximately 31%. Sequences were derived from blood, sampled during antiretroviral therapy. These receptors were obtained from an adult with HIV infection.

By sample fraction, this clonotype is medium-sized. This chain links TRBV12-3 or TRBV12-4 with TRBJ2-7, with D possibly matching TRBD2 (5 bases). V lost 6 bases, J lost 4 bases, and 22 bases lay in between. The CDR3 consists of 16 residues. The CDR3 reads CASSPRASLIRYEQYF. The CDR3 coding sequence is TGTGCCAGCAGCCCCCGGGCTAGCTTGATCCGGTACGAGCAGTACTTC.

This clonotype is labeled as medium-sized. The chain joins TRBV19 to TRBJ2-1; 10 bases fit TRBD1. Germline CDR1 LNHDA, CDR2 SQIVND (reference sequence). Trimming removed 3 bases from V and 3 bases from J; junction bases left unmatched: 2. The CDR3 extends over 15 amino acids. The CDR3 sequence: CASSIDRGLYNEQFF. CDR3 nucleotides: TGTGCCAGTAGTATCGACAGGGGGCTCTACAATGAGCAGTTCTTC.

This clonotype occurred many times. This chain joins TRBV23-1 and TRBJ1-5; TRBD1 is a possible D gene (5 bases). TRBV23-1 carries the ORF label, with uncertain function. This CDR3 region has 16 residues. V gave up 0 bases and J gave up 1 base, with 10 bases separating them. The CDR3 reads CASSQSGAGSNQPQHF. The CDR3 bases are TGCGCCAGCAGTCAATCAGGGGCTGGGAGCAATCAGCCCCAGCATTTT.

This clonotype is labeled as medium-sized. The chain combines TRBV7-2 with TRBJ2-7; D unresolved. V was trimmed by 5 bases and J by 2 bases, leaving 7 bases between them. Germline lookup yields CDR1 SGHTA and CDR2 FQGNSA. This CDR3 is built from 12 residues. CDR3 sequence: CASSPPAYEQYF. CDR3 sequence (DNA): TGTGCCAGCAGCCCCCCGGCCTACGAGCAGTACTTC. The full variable domain, with the rest looked up from reference TRBV7-2 and TRBJ2-7, is GAGVSQSPSNKVTEKGKDVELRCDPISGHTALYWYRQSLGQGLEFLIYFQGNSAPDKSGLPSDRFSAERTGGSVSTLTIQRTQQEDSAVYLCASSPPAYEQYFGPGTRLTVT.

This clonotype came up a few times. This chain's CDR3 is CASSVEGFVTGELFF. The CDR3 DNA follows: TGTGCCAGCAGCGTAGAGGGATTCGTTACCGGGGAGCTGTTTTTT. The chain recombines TRBV9 with TRBJ2-2, with D unclear. Per the germline V gene, CDR1 is SGDLS and CDR2 is YYNGEE. The CDR3 loop spans 15 amino acids. V gave up 0 bases and J gave up 5 bases, with 11 bases separating them.

This clonotype was seen repeatedly, ten times or more. V gene TRBV13 combines with J gene TRBJ2-5, with 7 nucleotides matching TRBD1. This CDR3 is built from 14 residues. Germline V lookup: CDR1 PRHDT, CDR2 FYEKMQ (reference sequence). Trimming removed 4 bases from V and 2 bases from J; junction bases left unmatched: 4. The CDR3, as DNA: TGTGCCAGCAGCTCCCGACAGGGACAAGAGACCCAGTACTTC. Translation gives CASSSRQGQETQYF. Together with reference TRBV13 and TRBJ2-5, the CDR3 gives the full variable domain: AAGVIQSPRHLIKEKRETATLKCYPIPRHDTVYWYQQGPGQDPQFLISFYEKMQSDKGSIPDRFSAQQFSDYHSELNMSSLELGDSALYFCASSSRQGQETQYFGPGTRLLVL.

This clonotype has at least ten counts. This chain joins TRBV28 and TRBJ2-5; TRBD1 matches at 8 bases. The CDR3 extends over 16 amino acids. J lost 3 bases, V lost 4 bases, and 10 bases had no gene match. CDR1 and CDR2 (germline): MDHEN, SYDVKM. CDR3 in amino acids: CASSSLRVDREETQYF. The CDR3 DNA reads TGTGCCAGCAGTTCACTGCGGGTGGACAGGGAAGAGACCCAGTACTTC.

Sample share makes this clonotype medium-sized (0.01 to 0.1%). The chain recombines TRBV29-1 with TRBJ2-2, with a weak D call TRBD1 (5 bases). The length of the CDR3 is 12 residues. V was pared by 7 bases and J by 6 bases, with 12 bases between. In germline, CDR1 is SQVTM, CDR2 ANQGSEA. The CDR3 loop is CSGRKGPGELFF. The CDR3 nucleotides read TGCAGCGGGCGCAAGGGGCCCGGGGAGCTGTTTTTT.

This clonotype was counted at least ten times. The chain links TRBV12-3 or TRBV12-4 to TRBJ1-3; weak D call: TRBD1 (5 bases). The CDR3 extends over 15 amino acids. Trimming removed 6 bases at V and 0 bases at J, with 12 bases between. The CDR3 sequence is CASSSGASSGNTIYF. The DNA of the CDR3 is TGTGCCAGCAGCTCCGGGGCAAGCTCTGGAAACACCATATATTTT.

Judged by abundance, this clonotype is medium-sized (0.01 to 0.1%). The chain combines TRBV14 with TRBJ1-1; 9 bases align to TRBD1. This CDR3 comprises 14 residues. J gave up 1 base and V 4 bases, and 1 base lay outside the gene matches. Germline-derived CDR1 and CDR2 are SGHDN and FVKESK. The CDR3 DNA reads TGTGCCAGCAGCCCGGGACAGGGGAACACTGAAGCTTTCTTT. Translating it yields CASSPGQGNTEAFF.

The V call is TRBV11-1, the J call TRBJ2-7; 10 bases fit TRBD1. The CDR3 is 15 amino acids. CDR1 is SGHAT and CDR2 is FQDESV in the germline V gene (reference sequence). With V trimmed by 3 bases and J by 4 bases, 6 bases remained unmatched. The chain's CDR3 is CASSFSRTGGYEQYF. The CDR3 region has the DNA TGTGCCAGCAGCTTTTCCCGGACAGGGGGATACGAGCAGTACTTC.

This clonotype occurred many times. The chain joins TRBV7-3 to TRBJ2-6; D is unclear. Germline CDR1 and CDR2: SGHTA and FQGTGA. The germline V and J ends were trimmed by 0 bases and 0 bases, with 9 bases remaining between them. This CDR3 comprises 17 residues. This chain's CDR3 is CASSLTNSRSGANVLTF. The CDR3, as DNA: TGTGCCAGCAGCTTAACGAACAGCCGCTCTGGGGCCAACGTCCTGACTTTC.

This clonotype ranks as medium-sized. The rearrangement links TRBV18 to TRBJ2-7, with 8 positions matching TRBD1. The V and J ends lost 6 bases and 2 bases, in that order; junction bases with no gene match: 9. CDR1 and CDR2 (germline): KGHSH, LQKENI. CDR3 length: 15 residues. CDR3 DNA sequence: TGTGCCAGCTCCGTCCAGGGGGCGGCCGCCTACGAGCAGTACTTC. It is translated as CASSVQGAAAYEQYF.

This clonotype is medium-sized in the sample. The J gene is TRBJ1-3, the V gene TRBV15, with D unclear. V was clipped by 1 base and J by 2 bases, with 9 bases between them. The CDR3 is 15 amino acids. CDR1 and CDR2 from the germline V gene are LNHNV and YYDKDF (reference sequence). CDR3 nucleotide sequence: TGTGCCACCAGCAGAGTGGACGAGGCTGGAAACACCATATATTTT. It is translated as CATSRVDEAGNTIYF.

This clonotype ranks as medium-sized. This chain links TRBV20-1 with TRBJ1-2, with TRBD1 as a possible D gene (6 bases). The germline V gene encodes CDR1 DFQATT and CDR2 SNEGSKA (reference sequence). V lost 5 bases and J 6 bases, leaving 19 bases between the germline ends. The CDR3 totals 14 residues. The CDR3 region has the DNA TGCAGTGCTTCAGGGGATCCCCTTACGAATGGCTACACCTTC. Amino acids: CSASGDPLTNGYTF.

In its sample, this clonotype ranks as medium-sized. The chain carries TRBV11-2 and TRBJ2-4, with a weak D call TRBD1 (5 bases). The CDR3 has 16 residues. Per the germline V gene, CDR1 is SGHAT and CDR2 is FQNNGV. Between the trimmed V and J ends, which lost 2 bases and 0 bases, there was a span of 11 bases. In DNA form, the CDR3 reads TGTGCCAGCAGCTTATCGACAGTACTAGCCAAAAACATTCAGTACTTC. Translation: CASSLSTVLAKNIQYF.

This clonotype is labeled as medium-sized. The chain combines TRBV6-1 with TRBJ1-2; 10 positions agree with TRBD1. Trimming at V came to 7 bases and at J to 5 bases, leaving 10 bases not matched to a gene. Looked up from germline, CDR1 is MNHNS and CDR2 is SASEGT. The length of the CDR3 is 15 residues. The chain's CDR3 is CASIGPGQGRYGYTF. The CDR3, as DNA: TGTGCCAGCATTGGACCGGGACAGGGGCGGTATGGCTACACCTTC.

The chain couples TRBV6-2 or TRBV6-3 to TRBJ2-6, with D hard to call. There are 13 residues in the CDR3. The V and J ends lost 3 bases and 1 base respectively, with 1 base between them. Germline values: CDR1 MNHEY, CDR2 SVGEGT. CDR3 sequence: CASSYSGANVLTF. Written as DNA, the CDR3 is TGTGCCAGCAGTTATTCTGGGGCCAACGTCCTGACTTTC.